This record concerns one TCR beta chain sequence. This record belongs to a study of graft-versus-host responses after intestinal transplantation. Turning to the study itself: Tacrolimus plus steroids were given to all recipients for around three years, preceded by anti-thymocyte globulin induction.

Profiled with immunoSEQ multiplex PCR; TCRdb holds only in-frame clones, not every one. Among some 22,000 clones listed, about 55% were seen once. Plating combined 200,000 CFSE-labeled responder cells with 200,000 irradiated, violet-dye-labeled stimulator cells. The study, taken as a whole, reports: Where graft-donor T cell macrochimerism was present, patients had high graft-versus-host to host-versus-graft clonal ratios in allografts.

CDR3 size: 17 residues. V lost 1 base and J lost 1; bases outside the gene matches: 5. Germline V gene sequence: CDR1 SGDLS, CDR2 YYNGEE. Sequencing used alloreactive CD4+ T cells from a mixed lymphocyte reaction culture, obtained before intestinal transplant. The subset is: CFSE-low proliferating T cells sorted from roughly six-day pre-transplant mixed lymphocyte reaction (GvH or HvG direction). The chain combines TRBV9 with TRBJ2-3; 11 nucleotides agree with TRBD1. The TCR originated in a human patient who received an intestinal transplant. This CDR3 reads CASSVRDRGYGTDTQYF. The CDR3 coding sequence is TGTGCCAGCAGCGTACGGGACAGGGGGTACGGCACAGATACGCAGTATTTT. The whole variable domain, filled in from reference TRBV9 and TRBJ2-3, reads DSGVTQTPKHLITATGQRVTLRCSPRSGDLSVYWYQQSLDQGLQFLIQYYNGEERAKGNILERFSAQQFPDLHSELNLSSLELGDSALYFCASSVRDRGYGTDTQYFGPGTRLTVL.